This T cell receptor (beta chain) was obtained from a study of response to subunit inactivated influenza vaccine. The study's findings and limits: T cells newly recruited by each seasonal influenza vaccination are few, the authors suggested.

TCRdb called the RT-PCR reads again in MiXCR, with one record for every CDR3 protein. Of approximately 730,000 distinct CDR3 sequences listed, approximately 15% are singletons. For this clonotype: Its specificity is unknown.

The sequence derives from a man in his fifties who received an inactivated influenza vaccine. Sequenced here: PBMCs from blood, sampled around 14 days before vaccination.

The CDR3 reads CASSADSRLTYGYTF. As DNA, the CDR3 is TGTGCCAGCAGCGCGGACAGTAGACTGACGTATGGCTACACCTTC. V gene TRBV9 combines with J gene TRBJ1-2; perhaps TRBD1 as D (6 bases). Germline loops: CDR1 SGDLS, CDR2 YYNGEE. CDR3 length equals 15 residues. V was clipped by 3 bases and J by 5 bases, with 17 bases between them.